The 25 T cell receptor beta chains in this list originate from one sample, sequenced in a study of control samples from healthy donors and cancer patients. The data were produced by immunoSEQ multiplex PCR, yet TCRdb's version contains in-frame clones alone and is incomplete. Altogether tens of thousands of clones are present, 90% to 95% being singletons, with the ten largest covering about 4%. The specimen was blood. Source of these receptors: a man younger than 45 in good health.

For this clone: One end of the junction does not line up with germline, which may come from a read error. The chain carries TRBV20-1 and TRBJ1-1; no clear D gene. There are 10 residues in the CDR3. Germline CDR1 and CDR2: DFQATT and SNEGSKA (reference sequence). The DNA of the CDR3 is TGCAGTGCCAGAGACACTGAAGCTTTCTTT. Its translation: CSARDTEAFF.

The CDR3 reads CATRDQGYNEQFF. CDR3 in DNA: TGTGCCACCAGGGACCAGGGCTACAATGAGCAGTTCTTC. V and J are TRBV24-1 and TRBJ2-1; D may be TRBD1 (5 bases). The CDR3 runs to 13 residues. The germline V gene encodes CDR1 KGHDR and CDR2 SFDVKD. Trimming left V 7 bases short and J 3 bases short, with 9 bases between.

The chain uses TRBV27 and TRBJ2-3; TRBD2 matches 11 bases. V shed 7 bases, J shed 2 bases, and the junction held 5 bases outside the gene matches. Looked up from germline, CDR1 is MNHEY and CDR2 is SMNVEV (reference sequence). This CDR3 is built from 15 residues. CDR3 sequence reads: CASTGSGRATDTQYF. Here the CDR3 DNA reads TGTGCCAGCACCGGTAGCGGGAGGGCCACAGATACGCAGTATTTT.

Turning to this clone: The sample carries other DNA sequences with the same CDR3. This rearrangement joins TRBV11-2 to TRBJ2-2; possible D gene TRBD2, 7 bases. The ends were cut back, 2 bases at V and 5 bases at J, with 15 bases in the middle. Germline V gene lookup returns CDR1 SGHAT and CDR2 FQNNGV. The CDR3 loop spans 16 amino acids. In DNA form, the CDR3 reads TGTGCCAGCAGCTTACAGGGAGGGGGTCGAACCGGGGAGCTGTTTTTT. Amino acids: CASSLQGGGRTGELFF.

The rearrangement uses TRBV25-1 and TRBJ2-7; D gene unclear. Germline V gives CDR1 MGHDK, CDR2 SYGVNS. There are 11 residues in the CDR3. Trimming cost V 1 base and J 6 bases, with 4 bases left between them. The CDR3 nucleotides are TGTGCCAGCAGTGAATTGACCGAGCAGTACTTC. This gives the protein CASSELTEQYF.

V is TRBV30 and J is TRBJ1-5; 8 bases align to TRBD1. Germline-derived CDR1 and CDR2 are GTSNPN and SVGIG (reference sequence). The CDR3 totals 13 residues. V gave up 3 bases and J gave up 7 bases; unmatched junction bases: 5. The CDR3 is CAWSRGREQPQHF. The CDR3 DNA sequence: TGTGCCTGGAGCAGGGGGCGAGAGCAGCCCCAGCATTTT.

V gene TRBV11-1 combines with J gene TRBJ2-3; TRBD2 agrees at 13 bases. CDR3 size: 16 residues. V was clipped by 5 bases and J by 4 bases; unmatched bases: 6. Germline loops: CDR1 SGHAT, CDR2 FQDESV (reference sequence). The DNA of the CDR3 is TGTGCCAGCAGCCCAAGGACTAGCGGGGGCGCAGATACGCAGTATTTT. Amino acid sequence: CASSPRTSGGADTQYF.

Written as DNA, the CDR3 is TGTGCCAGCAGCACCCGAACACTTGCTGGGTATGGCTACACCTTC. Translation gives CASSTRTLAGYGYTF. The chain has TRBV11-2 and TRBJ1-2; D unclear. The CDR3 is made up of 15 amino acids. Trimming shortened V by 5 bases and J by 5 bases, and 18 bases separated the two germline ends. Germline V gene data show CDR1 as SGHAT and CDR2 as FQNNGV.

The J gene is TRBJ1-2, the V gene TRBV27; TRBD1 is a possible D gene (5 bases). The CDR3 totals 16 residues. Trimming removed 0 bases from V and 8 bases from J, with 19 bases in between. Germline V gene data show CDR1 as MNHEY and CDR2 as SMNVEV (reference sequence). CDR3 sequence reads: CASSLSSNGALGGYTF. DNA for the CDR3: TGTGCCAGCAGTTTATCGTCTAACGGGGCGCTGGGAGGCTACACCTTC.

The rearrangement uses TRBV11-2 and TRBJ2-2; D gene ambiguous. CDR1 and CDR2 (germline): SGHAT, FQNNGV. Deletions cut 0 bases from V and 7 bases from J, with 6 bases between. The CDR3 contains 13 residues. CDR3 region: CASSLEWFGELFF. The CDR3 nucleotides are TGTGCCAGCAGCTTAGAATGGTTCGGGGAGCTGTTTTTT.

The chain links TRBV9 to TRBJ1-2, with 7 nucleotides matching TRBD1. The CDR3 runs 13 residues. Germline V lookup: CDR1 SGDLS, CDR2 YYNGEE. Trimming at V came to 4 bases and at J to 3 bases, leaving 3 bases not matched to a gene. CDR3: CASSFGTDYGYTF. In nucleotides, the CDR3 is TGTGCCAGCAGCTTCGGGACAGACTATGGCTACACCTTC.

The chain couples TRBV24-1 to TRBJ2-3; perhaps D is TRBD1 or TRBD2 (5 bases each). The CDR3 sequence is 17 residues long. The V and J ends lost 4 bases and 2 bases respectively, with 18 bases between them. Germline CDR1 reads KGHDR; CDR2 reads SFDVKD. The CDR3 DNA sequence: TGTGCCACCAGTGACCGAGTCGGGGCAGGGTCCACAGATACGCAGTATTTT. This sequence encodes CATSDRVGAGSTDTQYF.

The V call is TRBV30, the J call TRBJ1-2, with D unclear. Trimming shortened V by 3 bases and J by 4 bases, and 12 bases separated the two germline ends. From germline, CDR1 is GTSNPN and CDR2 SVGIG (reference sequence). The CDR3 is 13 amino acids. The chain's CDR3 is CAWSPTDLYGYTF. DNA for the CDR3: TGTGCCTGGAGCCCCACAGACCTCTATGGCTACACCTTC.

V is TRBV5-1 and J is TRBJ2-2; D is possibly TRBD1 (5 bases). The V end was cut by 4 bases, the J end by 1 base, with 14 bases between. The CDR3 has 16 residues. The V gene's germline CDR1 is SGHRS and CDR2 YFSETQ. In DNA, the CDR3 is TGCGCCAGCAGCCCGGACACCCGCCAGAACACCGGGGAGCTGTTTTTT. Translating gives CASSPDTRQNTGELFF. The whole variable domain, remainder taken from reference TRBV5-1 and TRBJ2-2, is KAGVTQTPRYLIKTRGQQVTLSCSPISGHRSVSWYQQTPGQGLQFLFEYFSETQRNKGNFPGRFSGRQFSNSRSEMNVSTLELGDSALYLCASSPDTRQNTGELFFGEGSRLTVL.

The chain has TRBV11-3 and TRBJ2-7; 16 bases match TRBD2. Per the germline V gene, CDR1 is SGHNT and CDR2 is YENEEA. CDR3 length: 20 residues. Germline trimming cut 0 bases from V and 2 bases from J; bases unmatched to any gene: 10. CDR3 DNA: TGTGCCAGCAGCTTAGAGGAGGGACTAGCGGGGGGGCGGATCGCCTACGAGCAGTACTTC. As protein: CASSLEEGLAGGRIAYEQYF.

CDR3 loop: CASSPTTGETQYF. Here the CDR3 DNA reads TGTGCCAGCAGCCCGACGACAGGGGAGACCCAGTACTTC. The J gene is TRBJ2-5, the V gene TRBV28; 7 bases align to TRBD1. The J segment lost 5 bases and the V segment lost 6 bases, leaving 6 bases of the junction unmatched. Germline V gives CDR1 MDHEN, CDR2 SYDVKM. The CDR3 runs 13 residues.

The chain couples TRBV23-1 to TRBJ1-1; D is uncertain. TRBV23-1 is an open reading frame whose function is uncertain. The V and J ends lost 11 bases and 1 base respectively, with 11 bases between them. The CDR3 is made up of 12 amino acids. CDR3 amino acids: CAAWVQNTEAFF. The DNA for the CDR3 is TGCGCCGCTTGGGTTCAGAACACTGAAGCTTTCTTT.

This clone was recorded once. This rearrangement joins TRBV19 to TRBJ1-2; D remains unclear. The CDR3 contains 15 residues. Germline lookup yields CDR1 LNHDA and CDR2 SQIVND (reference sequence). The V end lost 7 bases, the J end lost 1 base, and 16 bases lay between the germline ends. CDR3 sequence: CASTRDWWVNYGYTF. CDR3 bases: TGTGCCAGTACTCGAGACTGGTGGGTTAACTATGGCTACACCTTC.

The V and J genes are TRBV5-1 and TRBJ1-4; D is possibly TRBD1 (5 bases). This CDR3 is 14 amino acids long. V gave up 0 bases and J gave up 5 bases, with 8 bases separating them. Per germline, CDR1 SGHRS and CDR2 YFSETQ. CDR3 amino acids: CASSLGGVNEKLFF. Here the CDR3 DNA reads TGCGCCAGCAGCTTGGGGGGCGTCAATGAAAAACTGTTTTTT.

The CDR3 loop is CASSYLAPSSYNEQFF. For the CDR3, the DNA is TGTGCCAGCAGTTACCTAGCGCCAAGCTCCTACAATGAGCAGTTCTTC. V gene TRBV6-5 combines with J gene TRBJ2-1, with a possible D match to TRBD2 (6 bases). The CDR3 loop spans 16 amino acids. CDR1 is MNHEY and CDR2 is SVGAGI in the germline V gene. The V gene lost 2 bases and the J gene lost 0 bases, with 11 bases spanning the gap.

The gene calls are TRBV16 and TRBJ1-2, with D perhaps matching TRBD1 (5 bases). V was trimmed by 4 bases and J by 3 bases, leaving 9 bases between them. Germline assignment: CDR1 KGHSY and CDR2 FQNENV. The CDR3 loop spans 13 amino acids. The CDR3 protein is CASSPQGDYGYTF. The CDR3 DNA reads as TGTGCCAGCAGCCCCCAAGGGGACTATGGCTACACCTTC.

This chain links TRBV18 with TRBJ2-3; 8 positions match TRBD2. The CDR3 contains 15 residues. CDR1 KGHSH and CDR2 LQKENI come from the germline V gene. With 6 bases clipped from V and 3 bases from J, the junction kept 8 bases outside the gene matches. The CDR3 sequence is CASSAGGAGTDTQYF. For the CDR3, the DNA is TGTGCCAGCTCCGCCGGGGGGGCCGGGACAGATACGCAGTATTTT.

The V and J genes are TRBV12-5 and TRBJ2-1; possibly TRBD1 for D (6 bases). Germline-derived CDR1 and CDR2 are LGHNT and FRNRAP. The CDR3 is made up of 15 amino acids. V gave up 5 bases and J gave up 0 bases, with 11 bases separating them. For the CDR3, the DNA is TGTGCTAGTGGTAACCGGGACACCTCCTACAATGAGCAGTTCTTC. Translation: CASGNRDTSYNEQFF.

This rearrangement joins TRBV7-2 to TRBJ1-1; possibly TRBD1 for D (6 bases). The germline V and J ends were trimmed by 2 bases and 6 bases, with 7 bases remaining between them. Germline CDR1 and CDR2: SGHTA and FQGNSA. The CDR3 contains 12 residues. CDR3 nucleotides: TGTGCCAGCAGCTTAAGGGGGGCTGAAGCTTTCTTT. Its protein product is CASSLRGAEAFF.

The rearrangement joins TRBV5-4 to TRBJ2-3, with 14 bases matching TRBD2. Germline V gene sequence: CDR1 SGHNT, CDR2 YYREEE (reference sequence). CDR3 length: 19 amino acids. V was pared by 4 bases and J by 6 bases, with 16 bases of the junction left unmatched. DNA of the CDR3: TGTGCCAGCAGCAAACCGGGACTAGCGGGAGTAAGAGCGGCGGATACGCAGTATTTT. Encoded protein: CASSKPGLAGVRAADTQYF.